This T cell receptor beta chain is from a study of beta chain features in type 1 diabetes. Of the isolated RNA, all was reverse transcribed, and so the sequenced material was expressed TCRB transcripts. This table comes from immunoSEQ multiplex PCR, and its TCRdb copy is limited to in-frame clones, with some not included. In the table there are a few hundred thousand clones, about 14% of which are singletons. This clone showed up just a few times. Other DNA sequences in the sample encode the same CDR3. With 5 bases removed from V and 1 base from J, the gap between germline ends came to 5 bases. Germline V gene sequence: CDR1 ENHRY, CDR2 SYGVKD. The CDR3 covers 13 residues.

The chain couples TRBV10-3 to TRBJ2-2; possible D gene TRBD2, 5 bases. This TCR was recovered from a man aged 25 to 40 in good health. The sequencing input was central memory CD4+ T cells from blood. The CDR3 coding sequence is TGTGCCATCAGTCGGGAGAACACCGGGGAGCTGTTTTTT. Protein: CAISRENTGELFF.